This record looks at one T cell receptor (beta chain) sequence and its context. This record belongs to a study of identifying expanded T cells in peripheral blood. Data came from immunoSEQ multiplex PCR; TCRdb stores just in-frame clones and leaves some out. The profile shows roughly 100,000 clones, about nine tenths of them singletons. During the collection period, no donor immune events like infections were recorded. The CDR3 is 13 amino acids. V was shortened by 5 bases and J by 6 bases, with 14 bases between the two germline ends. Germline CDR1 and CDR2: MDHEN and SYDVKM. The sequenced sample was blood. The TCR was taken from a person aged 18 to 75 in good health. The J gene is TRBJ2-7, the V gene TRBV28; D might be TRBD1 (6 bases). Here the CDR3 reads CASSRVGAAEQYF. The CDR3 region has the DNA TGTGCCAGCAGTCGCGTGGGGGCTGCCGAGCAGTACTTC.